Listed here is a single T cell receptor beta chain. No antigen is known for it. The nonmyeloablative bone marrow transplants came from related graft donors, with transient mixed chimerism. This specimen comes from a study of Tregs in tolerant kidney transplant recipients. Study-level results: Expanding Tregs on activated donor B cells appeared to best identify donor-specific TCRbeta clones. Few patients were studied, so findings need validation in larger groups. Nucleotide sequences could not be compared across some patients' samples due to primer changes. This study did not directly address biological reproducibility.

Trimming pared 4 bases from V and 7 bases from J, leaving 23 bases between. The CDR3 is made up of 17 amino acids. The germline V gene has CDR1 SGHTS and CDR2 YDEGEE. The repertoire was sequenced with immunoSEQ multiplex PCR; TCRdb's copy has only in-frame clones and lacks some. Of tens of thousands of clones in the sample, about 89% were seen once. The starting material was CD8+ T cells from blood (PBMCs), obtained 24 months after the transplant. The clonotype comes from a human patient who received a combined kidney and bone marrow transplant. Certain T cells may be donor cells from the graft. The chain couples TRBV5-8 to TRBJ2-2, with D tentatively TRBD2 (6 bases). CDR3 region: CASSPRKARRDFGELFF. The CDR3 region has the DNA TGTGCCAGCAGCCCCCGGAAGGCCCGCCGGGACTTCGGGGAGCTGTTTTTT. Full variable domain (missing parts from reference TRBV5-8 and TRBJ2-2): EAGVTQSPTHLIKTRGQQATLRCSPISGHTSVYWYQQALGLGLQFLLWYDEGEERNRGNFPPRFSGRQFPNYSSELNVNALELEDSALYLCASSPRKARRDFGELFFGEGSRLTVL.